What follows are 17 T cell receptor beta chains derived from one specimen sequenced in a study of ipilimumab plus nivolumab after autologous stem cell transplantation. Some clones are missing from TCRdb's copy, which holds only in-frame ones; the method was immunoSEQ multiplex PCR. The sample has some 46,000 clones, 70% to 90% seen once. The sequencing here drew on PBMCs, taken in a trial of ipilimumab plus nivolumab as post-transplant consolidation. The origin of the receptors is a male donor with multiple myeloma.

This chain links TRBV5-1 with TRBJ1-5, with unresolved D. The CDR3 length is 13 residues. Trimming took 0 bases from V and 0 from J, leaving 1 base between them. From germline, CDR1 is SGHRS and CDR2 YFSETQ. This CDR3 reads CASSLASNQPQHF. The CDR3 DNA follows: TGCGCCAGCAGCTTGGCTAGCAATCAGCCCCAGCATTTT.

This clone turned up a few times. This chain uses TRBV28 with TRBJ1-2; 7 nucleotides line up with TRBD1. The CDR3 runs to 14 residues. V shed 5 bases and J 7 bases; nucleotides not matched to a gene: 10. CDR1 is MDHEN and CDR2 is SYDVKM in the germline V gene. CDR3 bases: TGTGCCAGCAGTCTCTCAGACAGGGTGCCTGGCTACACCTTC. It codes for CASSLSDRVPGYTF.

Only one count was recorded for this clone. The V call is TRBV6-5, the J call TRBJ1-1, with D possibly matching TRBD1 (6 bases). Germline CDR1 MNHEY, CDR2 SVGAGI. This CDR3 comprises 12 residues. Trimming pared 2 bases from V and 9 bases from J, leaving 10 bases between. CDR3 sequence: CASSYVRGKAFF. CDR3 sequence (DNA): TGTGCCAGCAGTTACGTGAGGGGGAAAGCTTTCTTT.

This chain links TRBV18 with TRBJ2-7; weak D call: TRBD1 (5 bases). V was trimmed by 4 bases and J by 7 bases, leaving 11 bases between them. The germline gives CDR1 KGHSH, CDR2 LQKENI. CDR3 length equals 12 residues. The CDR3 here is CASSQFGAEQYF. The CDR3 DNA is TGTGCCAGCTCACAGTTTGGGGCGGAGCAGTACTTC.

The V and J genes are TRBV4-3 and TRBJ1-2; weak D call: TRBD1 (5 bases). This CDR3 has 14 amino acids. Germline V gives CDR1 LGHNA, CDR2 YSLEER. Trimming shortened V by 5 bases and J by 3 bases, and 13 bases separated the two germline ends. The DNA of the CDR3 is TGCGCCAGCAGCGCGGGACTTTGGGACTATGGCTACACCTTC. Protein product: CASSAGLWDYGYTF.

This clone was recorded a few times. The J gene is TRBJ2-2, the V gene TRBV7-8, with a tentative D call TRBD2 (5 bases). V was cut by 1 base and J by 5 bases, with 14 bases left in between. The CDR3 totals 16 residues. The germline V gene encodes CDR1 SGHVS and CDR2 FQNEAQ. DNA for the CDR3: TGTGCCAGCAGCTTAGGAGTAGGGAGTCGTACCGGGGAGCTGTTTTTT. Residues: CASSLGVGSRTGELFF.

This chain connects TRBV19 to TRBJ1-3, with D unclear. The CDR3 extends over 13 amino acids. Trimming took off 6 bases at V and 2 bases at J, with 8 bases between the two ends. The germline V gene encodes CDR1 LNHDA and CDR2 SQIVND (reference sequence). CDR3 sequence reads: CASRISAGNTIYF. CDR3 nucleotide sequence: TGTGCCAGTAGAATAAGCGCTGGAAACACCATATATTTT.

The chain uses TRBV6-6 and TRBJ2-2; tentatively, D is TRBD2 (6 bases). Trimming removed 5 bases at V and 4 bases at J, with 17 bases between. The CDR3 consists of 16 residues. Looked up from germline, CDR1 is MNHNY and CDR2 is SVGAGI (reference sequence). The CDR3 loop reads CASSKGLRASTGELFF. The CDR3 coding sequence is TGTGCCAGCAGTAAGGGACTTAGGGCCTCCACCGGGGAGCTGTTTTTT.

The rearrangement joins TRBV5-6 to TRBJ1-4; D is uncertain. The CDR3 is 12 amino acids. Trimming left V 6 bases short and J 2 bases short, with 5 bases between. Germline CDR1 SGHDT, CDR2 YYEEEE. The CDR3 DNA reads TGTGCCAGCACCGGGACTAATGAAAAACTGTTTTTT. Encoded protein: CASTGTNEKLFF.

V and J are TRBV7-9 and TRBJ2-7; tentative D call: TRBD2 (5 bases). Trimming took off 4 bases at V and 0 bases at J, with 13 bases between the two ends. Germline-derived CDR1 and CDR2 are SEHNR and FQNEAQ (reference sequence). CDR3 length equals 15 residues. The DNA for the CDR3 is TGTGCCAGCAGCTATGGAGGTCCCCCCTCCTACGAGCAGTACTTC. Translated, it gives CASSYGGPPSYEQYF.

This rearrangement joins TRBV19 to TRBJ1-4, with D maybe TRBD1 (6 bases). Germline-derived CDR1 and CDR2 are LNHDA and SQIVND (reference sequence). Trimming left V 11 bases short and J 3 bases short, with 13 bases between. This CDR3 comprises 13 residues. Here the CDR3 DNA reads TGTGCCGTCCACACAGGGTCTAATGAAAAACTGTTTTTT. It specifies CAVHTGSNEKLFF.

This clone appeared once. The chain has TRBV4-1 and TRBJ2-7; D gene unclear. There are 12 residues in the CDR3. Germline CDR1 MGHRA, CDR2 YSYEKL. Trimming cost V 0 bases and J 12 bases, with 12 bases left between them. The CDR3 DNA sequence: TGCGCCAGCAGCCAAGATCGCGGTCGGCGGTACTTC. Protein product: CASSQDRGRRYF.

The J gene is TRBJ1-4, the V gene TRBV5-4; a possible D gene is TRBD1 (5 bases). The CDR3 covers 14 residues. Germline CDR1 SGHNT, CDR2 YYREEE (reference sequence). The V gene lost 4 bases and the J gene lost 5 bases, with 12 bases spanning the gap. The CDR3 sequence is CASSPGGGNEKLFF. Here the CDR3 DNA reads TGTGCCAGCAGCCCCGGGGGGGGGAATGAAAAACTGTTTTTT.

Notes on this clone: The junction and the germline gene differ at one end; a read error may be behind it. This specimen includes other DNA sequences encoding the same CDR3. The chain carries TRBV5-1 and TRBJ1-1; possible D gene TRBD1, 5 bases. The CDR3 contains 15 residues. Germline-derived CDR1 and CDR2 are SGHRS and YFSETQ. The CDR3 spells CASSLAAGLSAEAFF. The CDR3 DNA is TGCGCCAGCAGCTTGGCCGCAGGGTTGAGCGCTGAAGCTTTCTTC.

The sample holds a few counts of this clone. The genes are TRBV6-1 and TRBJ1-2, with D hard to call. The CDR3 contains 14 residues. Germline V gene lookup returns CDR1 MNHNS and CDR2 SASEGT. The germline V and J ends were trimmed by 5 bases and 2 bases, with 12 bases remaining between them. This CDR3 reads CASSQLTENYGYTF. Written as DNA, the CDR3 is TGTGCCAGCAGTCAACTTACAGAAAACTATGGCTACACCTTC.

The gene calls are TRBV5-1 and TRBJ2-3; D is unclear. The CDR3 is 12 residues long. Germline CDR1 is SGHRS and CDR2 is YFSETQ. Trimming cost V 7 bases and J 0 bases, with 6 bases left between them. The CDR3 spells CASGVSTDTQYF. CDR3 bases: TGCGCCAGCGGAGTTAGCACAGATACGCAGTATTTT.

The chain links TRBV7-3 to TRBJ2-3, with a tentative D call TRBD2 (5 bases). Germline V lookup: CDR1 SGHTA, CDR2 FQGTGA. Trimming took 5 bases from V and 3 from J, leaving 12 bases between them. The CDR3 is 14 residues long. The CDR3 loop is CASSLRGGTDTQYF. CDR3 DNA: TGTGCCAGCAGCCTACGGGGTGGAACAGATACGCAGTATTTT.